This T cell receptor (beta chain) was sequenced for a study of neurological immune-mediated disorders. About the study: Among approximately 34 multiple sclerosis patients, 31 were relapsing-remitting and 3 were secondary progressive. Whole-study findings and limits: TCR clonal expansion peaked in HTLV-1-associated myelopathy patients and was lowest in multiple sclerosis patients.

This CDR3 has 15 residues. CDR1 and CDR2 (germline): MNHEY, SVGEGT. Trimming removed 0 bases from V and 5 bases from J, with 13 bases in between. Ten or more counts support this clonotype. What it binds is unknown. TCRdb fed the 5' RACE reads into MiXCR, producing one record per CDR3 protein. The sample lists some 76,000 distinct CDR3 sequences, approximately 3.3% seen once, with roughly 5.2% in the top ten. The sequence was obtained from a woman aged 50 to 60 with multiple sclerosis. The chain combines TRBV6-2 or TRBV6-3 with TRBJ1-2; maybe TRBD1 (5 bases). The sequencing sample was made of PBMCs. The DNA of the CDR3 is TGTGCCAGCAGTTACTCGAAACAGGCGGCGTATGGCTACACCTTC. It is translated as CASSYSKQAAYGYTF.